Listed here is a single TCR beta chain. No antigen is known for it. Base qualities are not recorded, but no much larger clone differs from it by a single base. Library generation was performed with the immunoSEQ multiplex PCR assay. To provide template for TCR sequencing, every sample had RNA extracted and reverse transcribed into cDNA. First-strand cDNA was synthesized using SuperScript III with a 2:1 mix of oligo-dT and random hexamers. Amplification bias was assessed with a synthetic immune receptor repertoire, and residual bias was removed computationally. For the original study's pipeline: Raw reads were preprocessed for error removal, and CDR3 was defined according to IMGT conventions as running from the conserved cysteine to phenylalanine. Clonality was computed as 1 minus the Shannon entropy, with the entropy normalized by log2 of the number of productive unique TCRs. Whether scalp clones were CD4 or CD8 was inferred by matching scalp TCRbeta sequences against CD4 and CD8 repertoires sorted from blood. Drawn from immuneACCESS, this table holds only the in-frame rearrangements with V and J called that TCRdb kept. Clones are partly lost; checked studies trace under half to an unresolved V gene and leave the rest unexplained. The V and J calls and clone size are taken from that table; D and trimming were inferred from the DNA. In all, the sample holds 35,000 to 50,000 clones, and 50% to 70% of those were seen once. Of the sample, 21% falls within the top ten clones.

This sample stems from a study of CD8+ T cells in alopecia areata (dated by TCRdb to between 2017 and 2018). With regard to the full study: The treated patients, all with moderate-to-severe alopecia areata, were enrolled in an open-label pilot trial of oral tofacitinib given at 5 to 10 mg twice daily. RNA came from the PAXgene miRNA kit for fixed scalp, the miRNeasy kit for PBMCs, and the RNeasy kit for mouse skin. The SALT score, which quantifies the percentage of affected scalp surface area, was used to measure disease severity in treated patients. Tofacitinib was administered for 6 to 18 months, and 6 months of follow-up off drug were then conducted to assess delayed response and recurrence. Scalp clonality was compared across normal scalp (n=4), patchy alopecia areata scalp (n=8), and alopecia totalis/universalis scalp (n=8). Scalp tissue and sorted CD4+ and CD8+ peripheral blood T cells from patchy and totalis/universalis alopecia areata patients and from healthy controls were covered by human TCRbeta sequencing. TCRbeta CDR3 regions were amplified by immunoSEQ multiplex PCR using 35 Vbeta forward and 13 Jbeta reverse primers. Biopsies were taken from tofacitinib-treated patients at baseline and at 4 and 24 weeks of treatment, and a later scalp biopsy was taken in several of the tofacitinib-treated patients. High-throughput TCRbeta sequencing was used to examine T cell clonal expansion in alopecia areata in both the C3H/HeJ mouse model and human patients. General conclusions and limits of the study: Because the treated cohort was small and included a single nonresponder, larger studies are needed to assess links between baseline CD8+ expansion and response. Compared with mice, TCR sequences shared between patients were less clear, possibly partly because of HLA diversity across the patient population. Tofacitinib significantly lowered scalp clonality and the number of expanded CD8+ clones among the top 100 scalp clones. Unlike mouse skin, which is dominated by gammadelta T cells, normal human skin has resident alphabeta T cells that are also sequenced, and this complicates analysis of the scalp TCR repertoire. During tofacitinib treatment, many expanded lesional clones stuck around in both scalp and blood, and this persistence may partly explain why relapse happens after treatment is stopped. Higher clonality and more expanded CD8+ clones were observed in lesional scalp than in normal scalp, particularly in alopecia totalis/universalis, a finding suggestive of antigenic drive.

Between the V and J ends, shortened by 5 bases and 0 bases respectively, the junction contains 9 bases. CDR1 and CDR2 are drawn from the germline V gene: SGHVS, FQNEAQ. Including cysteine and phenylalanine, the CDR3 has 14 amino acids. CDR3 DNA only is kept here, 42 bases in frame from base 1. In the paper's terms, the time point label means: more than three weeks on oral tofacitinib. The treatment or condition label corresponds to: oral pan-JAK inhibitor, 5-10 mg twice daily. Lesional scalp punch biopsies and peripheral blood were collected from alopecia areata patients. PBMCs were isolated by density centrifugation and stained for CD3, CD4 and CD8, and CD4+ and CD8+ T cells were sorted on a FACSAria.

The rearrangement joined TRBV7-8 to TRBJ2-3, with no D gene named confidently. The clonotype originates from a human donor with alopecia areata. Sequenced here: CD8+ T cells sorted from blood, sampled at week 4, from a patient treated with tofacitinib. The DNA sequence is given as TGTGCCAGCAGCGCCACAGAAAGCACAGATACGCAGTATTTT. This yields the protein CASSATESTDTQYF.